This TCR beta chain is from a study of vaccination effects on CD4 cells after COVID-19. General observations from the study: Clones of infection and vaccine origin contracted markedly late after vaccination.

TCRdb's table, derived via immunoSEQ multiplex PCR, lists solely in-frame clones and lacks some. The sample lists under 45,000 clones; around three quarters were seen once. ViraFEST used viral peptide pools to expand antigen-specific CD4+ T cells before sequencing. The authors isolated CD4+ T cells after roughly 10 days of culture. People in the vaccine group had not been infected with SARS-CoV-2 before, and their nucleocapsid antibodies were negative. The authors replaced half the medium with IL-2 medium on days 3 and 7. V was pared by 4 bases and J by 4 bases, with 2 bases of the junction left unmatched. The CDR3 runs 13 residues. CDR1 SGHRS and CDR2 YFSETQ come from the germline V gene. Of note for this clone: Its target is unknown.

The chain links TRBV5-1 to TRBJ2-5; TRBD2 matches 9 bases. The sample in question was CD4+ T cells from PBMCs cultured with HCoV-NL63 spike peptides, obtained before COVID-19 vaccination. The origin of this receptor is a human donor who received a COVID-19 vaccine. The CDR3 DNA sequence: TGCGCCAGCAGCGTTAGCGGGGGAGAGACCCAGTACTTC. This gives the protein CASSVSGGETQYF. The variable domain in full, completed from reference TRBV5-1 and TRBJ2-5, reads KAGVTQTPRYLIKTRGQQVTLSCSPISGHRSVSWYQQTPGQGLQFLFEYFSETQRNKGNFPGRFSGRQFSNSRSEMNVSTLELGDSALYLCASSVSGGETQYFGPGTRLLVL.